This T cell receptor beta chain stems from a study of response to subunit inactivated influenza vaccine. The study, taken as a whole, reports: Few additional T cells are recruited per seasonal influenza vaccination, authors suggested.

The germline V gene has CDR1 SEHNR and CDR2 FQNEAQ (reference sequence). CDR3 size: 16 residues. Between the trimmed V and J ends, which lost 4 bases and 0 bases, there was a span of 15 bases. TCRdb redid the calling of the RT-PCR reads with MiXCR, one entry per CDR3 protein. The table includes roughly 160,000 distinct CDR3 sequences, about 11% detected once. Concerning this clonotype itself: Its cognate antigen is unknown.

The chain has TRBV7-9 and TRBJ2-5; a possible D gene is TRBD1 (6 bases). Sequenced here: CD8+ T cells sorted from PBMCs, sampled roughly 24 months after vaccination. The sequence derives from a man between 50 and 69 years old who received an inactivated influenza vaccine. CDR3 sequence (DNA): TGTGCCAGCAGCTCCCGGGACAAGGCGTACCAAGAGACCCAGTACTTC. Amino acid sequence: CASSSRDKAYQETQYF.